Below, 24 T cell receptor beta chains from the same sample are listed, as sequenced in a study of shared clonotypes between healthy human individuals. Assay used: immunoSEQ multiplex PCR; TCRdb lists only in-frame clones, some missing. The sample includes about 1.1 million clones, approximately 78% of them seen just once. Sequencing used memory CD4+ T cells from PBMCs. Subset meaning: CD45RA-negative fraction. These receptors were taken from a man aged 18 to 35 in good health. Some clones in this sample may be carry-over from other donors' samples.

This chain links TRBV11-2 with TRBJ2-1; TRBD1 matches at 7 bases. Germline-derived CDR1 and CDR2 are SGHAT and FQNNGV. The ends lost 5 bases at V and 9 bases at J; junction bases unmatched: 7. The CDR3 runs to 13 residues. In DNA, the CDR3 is TGTGCCAGCAGCCTAGGACAGGCGATTGAGCAGTTCTTC. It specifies CASSLGQAIEQFF.

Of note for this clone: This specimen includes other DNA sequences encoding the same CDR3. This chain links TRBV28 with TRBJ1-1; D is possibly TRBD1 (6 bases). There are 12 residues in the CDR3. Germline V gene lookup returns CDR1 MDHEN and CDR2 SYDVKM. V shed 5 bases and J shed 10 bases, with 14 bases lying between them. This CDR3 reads CASSQGPRGAFF. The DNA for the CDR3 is TGTGCCAGCAGTCAGGGGCCGAGAGGAGCTTTCTTT. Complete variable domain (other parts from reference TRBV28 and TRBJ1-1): DVKVTQSSRYLVKRTGEKVFLECVQDMDHENMFWYRQDPGLGLRLIYFSYDVKMKEKGDIPEGYSVSREKKERFSLILESASTNQTSMYLCASSQGPRGAFFGQGTRLTVV.

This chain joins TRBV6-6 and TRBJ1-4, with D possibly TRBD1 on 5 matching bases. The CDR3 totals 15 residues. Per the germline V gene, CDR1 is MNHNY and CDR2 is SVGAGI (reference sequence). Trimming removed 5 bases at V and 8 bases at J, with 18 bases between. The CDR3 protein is CASSQPGQGGEKLFF. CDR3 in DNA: TGTGCCAGCAGTCAACCGGGGCAGGGAGGCGAAAAACTGTTTTTT.

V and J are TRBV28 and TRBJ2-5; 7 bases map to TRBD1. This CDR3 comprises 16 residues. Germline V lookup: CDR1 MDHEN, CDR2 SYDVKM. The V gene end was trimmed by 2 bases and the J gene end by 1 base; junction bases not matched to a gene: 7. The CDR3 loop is CASSLQGVALQETQYF. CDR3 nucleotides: TGTGCCAGCAGTTTACAGGGGGTGGCCCTCCAAGAGACCCAGTACTTC. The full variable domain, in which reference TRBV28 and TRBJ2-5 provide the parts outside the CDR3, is DVKVTQSSRYLVKRTGEKVFLECVQDMDHENMFWYRQDPGLGLRLIYFSYDVKMKEKGDIPEGYSVSREKKERFSLILESASTNQTSMYLCASSLQGVALQETQYFGPGTRLLVL.

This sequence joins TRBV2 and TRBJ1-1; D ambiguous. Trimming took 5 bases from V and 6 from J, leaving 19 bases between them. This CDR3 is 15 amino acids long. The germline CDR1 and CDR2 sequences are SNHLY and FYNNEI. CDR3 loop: CASSPSPPRGAEAFF. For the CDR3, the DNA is TGTGCCAGCAGTCCCAGCCCTCCCCGAGGCGCTGAAGCTTTCTTT.

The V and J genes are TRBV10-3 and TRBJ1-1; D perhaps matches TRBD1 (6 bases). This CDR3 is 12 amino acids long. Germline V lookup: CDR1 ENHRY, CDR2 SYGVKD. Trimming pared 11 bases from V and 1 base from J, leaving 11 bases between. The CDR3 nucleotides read TGTGCCGTTGCGACAGGGAACACTGAAGCTTTCTTT. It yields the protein CAVATGNTEAFF.

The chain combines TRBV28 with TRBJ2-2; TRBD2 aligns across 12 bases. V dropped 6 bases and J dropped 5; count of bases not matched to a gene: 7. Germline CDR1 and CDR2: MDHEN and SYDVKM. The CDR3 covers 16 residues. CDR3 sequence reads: CASRPPGLAGTGELFF. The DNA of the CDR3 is TGTGCCAGCAGACCACCGGGACTAGCGGGTACCGGGGAGCTGTTTTTT.

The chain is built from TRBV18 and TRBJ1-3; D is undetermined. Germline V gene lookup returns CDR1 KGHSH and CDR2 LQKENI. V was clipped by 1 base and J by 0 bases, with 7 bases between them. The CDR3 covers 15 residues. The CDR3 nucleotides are TGTGCCAGCTCACCACGCTCAGACTCTGGAAACACCATATATTTT. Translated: CASSPRSDSGNTIYF.

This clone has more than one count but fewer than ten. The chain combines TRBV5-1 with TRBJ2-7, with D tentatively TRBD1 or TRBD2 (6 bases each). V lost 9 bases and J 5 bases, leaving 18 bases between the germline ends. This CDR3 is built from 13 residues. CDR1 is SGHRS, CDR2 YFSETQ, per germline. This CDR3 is CATSFPGAHEQYF. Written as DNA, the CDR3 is TGCGCCACCTCCTTCCCGGGGGCGCACGAGCAGTACTTC.

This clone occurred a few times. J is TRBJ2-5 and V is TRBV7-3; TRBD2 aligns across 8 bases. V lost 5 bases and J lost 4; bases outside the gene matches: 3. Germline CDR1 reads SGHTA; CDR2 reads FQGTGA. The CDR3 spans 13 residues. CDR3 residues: CASSRGLAETQYF. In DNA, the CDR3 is TGTGCCAGCAGCCGCGGACTAGCAGAGACCCAGTACTTC.

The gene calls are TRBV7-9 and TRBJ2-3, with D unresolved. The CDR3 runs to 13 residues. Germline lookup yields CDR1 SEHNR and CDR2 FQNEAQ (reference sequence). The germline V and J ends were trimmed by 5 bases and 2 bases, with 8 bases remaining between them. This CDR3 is CASSLSSTDTQYF. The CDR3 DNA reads TGTGCCAGCAGCCTTAGCTCCACAGATACGCAGTATTTT.

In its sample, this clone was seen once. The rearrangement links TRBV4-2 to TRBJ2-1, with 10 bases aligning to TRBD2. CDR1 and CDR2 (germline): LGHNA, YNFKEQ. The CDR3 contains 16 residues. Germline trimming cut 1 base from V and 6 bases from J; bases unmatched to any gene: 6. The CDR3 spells CASSQGLAGAGNEQFF. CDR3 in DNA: TGTGCCAGCAGCCAAGGTCTAGCGGGAGCCGGCAATGAGCAGTTCTTC.

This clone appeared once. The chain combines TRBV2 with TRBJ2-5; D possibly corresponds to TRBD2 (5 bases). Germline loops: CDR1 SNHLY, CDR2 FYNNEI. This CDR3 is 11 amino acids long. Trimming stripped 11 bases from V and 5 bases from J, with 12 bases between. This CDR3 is CAGGGGETQYF. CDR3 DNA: TGTGCCGGAGGAGGTGGGGAGACCCAGTACTTC.

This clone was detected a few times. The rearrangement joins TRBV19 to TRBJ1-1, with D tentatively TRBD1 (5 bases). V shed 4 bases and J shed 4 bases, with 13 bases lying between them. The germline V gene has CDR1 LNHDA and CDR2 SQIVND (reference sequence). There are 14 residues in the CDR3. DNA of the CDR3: TGTGCCAGTAGTAGCGGGGGAGGGACCACTGAAGCTTTCTTT. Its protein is CASSSGGGTTEAFF.

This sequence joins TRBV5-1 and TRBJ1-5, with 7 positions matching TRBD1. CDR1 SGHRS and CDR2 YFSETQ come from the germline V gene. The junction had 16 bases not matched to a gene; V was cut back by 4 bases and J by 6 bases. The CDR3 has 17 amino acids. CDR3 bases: TGCGCCAGCAGCCAAAAAATTACAGGGGTTTTTTGTCAGCCCCAGCATTTT. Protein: CASSQKITGVFCQPQHF.

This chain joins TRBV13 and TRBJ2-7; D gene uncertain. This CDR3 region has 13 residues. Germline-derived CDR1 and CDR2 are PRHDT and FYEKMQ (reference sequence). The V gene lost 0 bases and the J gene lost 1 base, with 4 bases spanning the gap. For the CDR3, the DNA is TGTGCCAGCAGCTTAGGAGCTTCCTACGAGCAGTACTTC. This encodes CASSLGASYEQYF.

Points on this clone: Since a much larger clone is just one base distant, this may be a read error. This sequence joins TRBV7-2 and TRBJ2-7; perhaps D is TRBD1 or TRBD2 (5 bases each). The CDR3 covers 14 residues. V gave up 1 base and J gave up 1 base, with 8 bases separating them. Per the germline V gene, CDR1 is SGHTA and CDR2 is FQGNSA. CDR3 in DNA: TGTGCCAGCAGCTTAGATGGGGGATCCTACGAGCAGTACTTC. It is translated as CASSLDGGSYEQYF.

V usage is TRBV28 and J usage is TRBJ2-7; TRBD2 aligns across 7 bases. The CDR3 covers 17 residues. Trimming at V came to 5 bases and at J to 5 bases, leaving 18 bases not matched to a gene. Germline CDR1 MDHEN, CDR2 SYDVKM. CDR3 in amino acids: CASSDPSSSGRAHEQYF. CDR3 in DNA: TGTGCCAGCAGTGACCCTTCTTCGTCGGGGAGGGCCCACGAGCAGTACTTC.

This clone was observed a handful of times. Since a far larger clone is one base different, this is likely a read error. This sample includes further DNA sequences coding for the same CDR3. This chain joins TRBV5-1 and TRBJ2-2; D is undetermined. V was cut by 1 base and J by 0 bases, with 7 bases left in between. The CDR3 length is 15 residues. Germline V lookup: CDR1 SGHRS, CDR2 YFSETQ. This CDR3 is CASSLSAANTGELFF. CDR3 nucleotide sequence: TGCGCCAGCAGCTTGTCGGCGGCGAACACCGGGGAGCTGTTTTTT. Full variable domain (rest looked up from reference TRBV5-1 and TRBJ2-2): KAGVTQTPRYLIKTRGQQVTLSCSPISGHRSVSWYQQTPGQGLQFLFEYFSETQRNKGNFPGRFSGRQFSNSRSEMNVSTLELGDSALYLCASSLSAANTGELFFGEGSRLTVL.

The CDR3 DNA follows: TGCGCCAGCAGCAAGGACAGGGTTTCGGGGGTTGAAGCTTTCTTT. This encodes CASSKDRVSGVEAFF. This chain uses TRBV5-1 with TRBJ1-1, with 8 bases aligning to TRBD1. The germline V gene encodes CDR1 SGHRS and CDR2 YFSETQ. Losses at the gene ends were 4 bases for V and 7 bases for J; bases not matched to a gene: 12. The CDR3 spans 15 residues.

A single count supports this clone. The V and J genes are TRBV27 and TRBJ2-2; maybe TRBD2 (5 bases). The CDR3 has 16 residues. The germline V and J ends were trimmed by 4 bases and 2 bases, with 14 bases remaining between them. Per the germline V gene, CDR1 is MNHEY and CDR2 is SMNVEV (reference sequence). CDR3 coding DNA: TGTGCCAGCAGTTGGAGGTCCTACTATAACACCGGGGAGCTGTTTTTT. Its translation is CASSWRSYYNTGELFF.

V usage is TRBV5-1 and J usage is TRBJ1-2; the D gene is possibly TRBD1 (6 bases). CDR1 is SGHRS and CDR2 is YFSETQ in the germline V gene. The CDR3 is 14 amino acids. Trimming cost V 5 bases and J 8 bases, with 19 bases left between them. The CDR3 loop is CASRGTVGGHGYTF. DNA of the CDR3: TGCGCCAGCAGGGGTACCGTGGGGGGACACGGCTACACCTTC.

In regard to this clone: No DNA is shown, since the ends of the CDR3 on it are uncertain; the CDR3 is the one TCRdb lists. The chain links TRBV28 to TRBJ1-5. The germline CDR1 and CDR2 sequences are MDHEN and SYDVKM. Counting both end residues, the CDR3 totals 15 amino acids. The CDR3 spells CASSTSVRGQQPQHF.

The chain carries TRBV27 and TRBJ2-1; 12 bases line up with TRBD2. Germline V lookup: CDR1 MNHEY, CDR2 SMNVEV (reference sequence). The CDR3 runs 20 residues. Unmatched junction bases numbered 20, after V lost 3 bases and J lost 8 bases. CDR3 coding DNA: TGTGCCAGCAGTTTCTCCTCGAATCGCGAGACTAGCGGGAGTATTCATGAGCAGTTCTTC. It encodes CASSFSSNRETSGSIHEQFF.